This T cell receptor beta chain was sequenced in a study of cytomegalovirus exposure and HLA in healthy donors. Overall study context: A previous analysis identified 100 million to 120 million unique TCR beta sequences derived from 180 million or so T cells. Study findings and constraints: Most of the CMV-associated TCR beta chains (in a later analysis) appeared to be HLA-restricted. No immune exposure information besides CMV serostatus was available. An assumption of roughly uniform sequencing depth across donors underlay the presence/absence analyses.

The PCR ran on 60 Vbeta and 13 Jbeta primers. The data were produced by immunoSEQ multiplex PCR, yet TCRdb's version contains in-frame clones alone and is incomplete. This table has over 100,000 clones, nearly 65% appearing once. This clone turned up a few times. What it binds is not known. Trimming stripped 1 base from V and 8 bases from J, with 11 bases between. CDR3 size: 13 residues. CDR1 is SEHNR, CDR2 FQNEAQ, per germline (reference sequence). What was sequenced was PBMCs. This clonotype was sampled from a man aged 35 to 55 in good health and CMV-seropositive. The genes are TRBV7-9 and TRBJ1-2; unclear D gene. The CDR3 DNA is TGTGCCAGCAGCTTAGACGGAGATTGGGGCTACACCTTC. It codes for CASSLDGDWGYTF.